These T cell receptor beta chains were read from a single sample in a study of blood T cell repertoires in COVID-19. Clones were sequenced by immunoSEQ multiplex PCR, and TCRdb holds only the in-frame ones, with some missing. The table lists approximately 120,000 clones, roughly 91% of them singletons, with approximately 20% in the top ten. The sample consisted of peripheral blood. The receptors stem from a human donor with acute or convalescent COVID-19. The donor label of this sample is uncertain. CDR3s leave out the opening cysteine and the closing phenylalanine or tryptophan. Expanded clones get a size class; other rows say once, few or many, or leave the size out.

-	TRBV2	ASRERTGGGQPQH
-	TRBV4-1	ASSTTGGAF
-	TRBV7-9	ASSVSEQF
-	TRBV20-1	SASGTGIVPNEQF
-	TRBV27	ASSLFFGGGRVYNSPLH
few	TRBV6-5	ASSYKGGDEKLF
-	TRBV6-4	ASSPGTGGSEAF
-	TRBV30	AWSVSYGYT
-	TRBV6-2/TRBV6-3	ASSTPKLAGGSLTDTQY
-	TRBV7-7	ASSLETGEMNTEAF
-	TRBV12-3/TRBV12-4	ASSLRREQPQH
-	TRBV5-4	ASSSGTGSTYEQY